This TCR beta chain was identified in a study of T cell repertoires in cytomegalovirus infection. Overall study: Indications of both CMV infection and matching HLA type were provided by public TCR beta signatures.

This clonotype appeared a few times. What it binds is not known. Between the trimmed V and J ends, which lost 8 bases and 4 bases, there was a span of 14 bases. The CDR3 sequence is 13 residues long. Germline loops: CDR1 SEHNR, CDR2 FQNEAQ (reference sequence). The study's findings and limits: CMV carriers having the relevant HLA were flagged by cumulative public TCR beta family frequency.

TCRdb reprocessed the reads with MiXCR, giving one entry per CDR3 protein. This table holds approximately 750,000 distinct CDR3 sequences, approximately 34% found once. The chain combines TRBV7-9 with TRBJ1-1; no reliable D call. The sequenced material came from PBMCs. The TCR sequence derives from a human donor in good health (CMV status not recorded). Some clones in this sample may be carry-over from other donors' samples. The DNA for the CDR3 is TGTGCCAGCCTTCGGTTTTCCGGCACTGAAGCTTTCTTT. This translates into CASLRFSGTEAFF.